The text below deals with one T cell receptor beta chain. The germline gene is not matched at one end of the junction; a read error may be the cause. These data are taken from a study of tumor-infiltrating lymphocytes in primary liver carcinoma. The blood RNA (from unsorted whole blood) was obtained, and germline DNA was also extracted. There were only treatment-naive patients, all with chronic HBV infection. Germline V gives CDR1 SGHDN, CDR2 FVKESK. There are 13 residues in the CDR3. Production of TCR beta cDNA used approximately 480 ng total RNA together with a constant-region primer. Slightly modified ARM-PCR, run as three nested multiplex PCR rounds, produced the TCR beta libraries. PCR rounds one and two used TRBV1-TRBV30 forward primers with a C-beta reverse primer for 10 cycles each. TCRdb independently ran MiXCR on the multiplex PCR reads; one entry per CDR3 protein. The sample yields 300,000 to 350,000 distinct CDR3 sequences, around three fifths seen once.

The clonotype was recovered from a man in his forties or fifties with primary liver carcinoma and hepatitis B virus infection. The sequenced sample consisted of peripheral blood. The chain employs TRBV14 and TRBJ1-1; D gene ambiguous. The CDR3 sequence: CASSLQENTKAFF. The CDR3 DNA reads TGTGCCAGCAGCCTCCAAGAGAACACTAAAGCTTTCTTT.